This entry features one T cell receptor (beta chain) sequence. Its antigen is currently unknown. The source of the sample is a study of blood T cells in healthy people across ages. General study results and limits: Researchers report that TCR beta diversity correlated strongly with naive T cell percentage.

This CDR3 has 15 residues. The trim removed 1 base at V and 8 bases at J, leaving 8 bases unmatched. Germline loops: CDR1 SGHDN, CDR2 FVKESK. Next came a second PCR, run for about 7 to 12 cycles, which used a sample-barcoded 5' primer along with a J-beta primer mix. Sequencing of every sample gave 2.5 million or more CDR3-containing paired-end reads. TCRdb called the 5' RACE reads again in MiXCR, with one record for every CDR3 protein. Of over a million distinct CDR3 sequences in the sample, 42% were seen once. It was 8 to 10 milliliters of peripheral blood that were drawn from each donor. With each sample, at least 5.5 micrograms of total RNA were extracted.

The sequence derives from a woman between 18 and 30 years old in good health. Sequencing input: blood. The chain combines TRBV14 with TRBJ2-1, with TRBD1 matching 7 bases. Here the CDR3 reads CASSQVDRVDDEQFF. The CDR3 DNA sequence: TGTGCCAGCAGCCAAGTCGACAGGGTGGACGATGAGCAGTTCTTC.